This TCR beta chain was sequenced for a study of blood T cell repertoires in COVID-19. About the research overall: Some COVID-19 samples were acute and others convalescent; all came from the United States, Italy and Spain. PBMCs, B-cell-depleted T cells, or T cells provided the cDNA or gDNA that made up the material.

Under the authors' procedure: Amplification of reference gene primers provided the estimated nucleated cell counts. TCRdb's table, derived via immunoSEQ multiplex PCR, lists solely in-frame clones and lacks some. The V and J calls and clone size were taken over from that table, and D and trimming were inferred from the DNA. The sample holds some 130,000 clones, about 83% seen once. The V end lost 7 bases, the J end lost 4 bases, and 10 bases lay between the germline ends. There are 13 residues in the CDR3. The germline V gene encodes CDR1 LNHDA and CDR2 SQIVND (reference sequence). V is TRBV19 and J is TRBJ1-4; maybe TRBD1 (6 bases). The source is a human donor in a cohort sampled during active COVID-19. Sequencing used peripheral blood. CDR3 sequence (DNA): TGTGCCAGTATGACAGGCCTTAATGAAAAACTGTTTTTT. Amino acid sequence: CASMTGLNEKLFF.